The 32 T cell receptor beta chains listed next were all sequenced from one sample in a study of T cells in Graves' hyperthyroidism and ophthalmopathy. Researchers amplified the TCR beta CDR3 regions from RNA transcripts. HTBI primers drove first-round RT-PCR of the TCR CDR3. TCRdb ran MiXCR on the multiplex PCR reads and lists one entry per CDR3 protein. Counted here are some 600,000 distinct CDR3 sequences, about 15% occurring once; the ten biggest clones make up under 7%. Sequenced input: blood. These receptors were obtained from a woman in her 30s with Graves' hyperthyroidism that later progressed to Graves' ophthalmopathy.

This clonotype was observed many times. The rearrangement uses TRBV28 and TRBJ2-1; perhaps D is TRBD1 or TRBD2 (5 bases each). The CDR3 has 15 residues. V was trimmed by 3 bases and J by 6 bases, leaving 15 bases between them. Germline lookup yields CDR1 MDHEN and CDR2 SYDVKM. DNA of the CDR3: TGTGCCAGCAGTTTTGGGGGAGCGGTGTTCAATGAGCAGTTCTTC. Protein product: CASSFGGAVFNEQFF.

This clonotype was recorded at least ten times. V gene TRBV19 combines with J gene TRBJ1-1, with 9 bases matching TRBD1. Trimming took 5 bases from V and 5 from J; bases not matched to a gene: 9. The CDR3 is 15 amino acids. CDR1 and CDR2 from the germline V gene are LNHDA and SQIVND (reference sequence). In nucleotides, the CDR3 is TGTGCCAGTAGTTCCTCGGACAGGGGCGGTACTGAAGCTTTCTTT. This gives the protein CASSSSDRGGTEAFF.

The chain recombines TRBV30 with TRBJ1-3, with a possible D match to TRBD1 (6 bases). This CDR3 spans 13 amino acids. The V gene lost 8 bases and the J gene lost 0 bases, with 11 bases spanning the gap. Germline V gene lookup returns CDR1 GTSNPN and CDR2 SVGIG (reference sequence). CDR3: CATGQFSGNTIYF. In DNA, the CDR3 is TGTGCCACTGGACAGTTCTCTGGAAACACCATATATTTT. The variable domain in full, completed from reference TRBV30 and TRBJ1-3, reads SQTIHQWPATLVQPVGSPLSLECTVEGTSNPNLYWYRQAAGRGLQLLFYSVGIGQISSEVPQNLSASRPQDRQFILSSKKLLLSDSGFYLCATGQFSGNTIYFGEGSWLTVV.

This clonotype was seen a few times. The chain has TRBV7-9 and TRBJ2-7; 9 bases align to TRBD1. The germline CDR1 and CDR2 sequences are SEHNR and FQNEAQ (reference sequence). CDR3 length: 14 amino acids. J gave up 6 bases and V 4 bases, and 7 bases lay outside the gene matches. CDR3 bases: TGTGCCAGCAGCTCTGCCGGGACAGGGTTCGAGCAGTACTTC. It yields the protein CASSSAGTGFEQYF.

In this sample, this clonotype turned up many times. The J gene is TRBJ1-4, the V gene TRBV5-6; weak D call: TRBD1 (6 bases). Looked up from germline, CDR1 is SGHDT and CDR2 is YYEEEE. CDR3 length equals 13 residues. V dropped 2 bases and J dropped 8 bases, with 10 bases sitting between them. As DNA, the CDR3 is TGTGCCAGCAGCTTACAGGGTTTGGAAAAACTGTTTTTT. Translated: CASSLQGLEKLFF.

This clonotype was observed a few times. The chain joins TRBV20-1 to TRBJ2-3; 7 bases align to TRBD2. Per the germline V gene, CDR1 is DFQATT and CDR2 is SNEGSKA (reference sequence). The CDR3 length is 13 residues. Trimming took 6 bases from V and 6 from J; bases not matched to a gene: 9. CDR3 nucleotide sequence: TGCAGTGCCCCGCCTAGCGGATGGGATACGCAGTATTTT. Protein product: CSAPPSGWDTQYF.

This clonotype was detected many times. This chain connects TRBV5-1 to TRBJ2-1; perhaps TRBD2 as D (6 bases). Germline CDR1 SGHRS, CDR2 YFSETQ. The CDR3 sequence is 15 residues long. Trimming left V 0 bases short and J 5 bases short, with 12 bases between. The DNA of the CDR3 is TGCGCCAGCAGCTTGGCACTAGCCGCCAACAATGAGCAGTTCTTC. Amino acid sequence: CASSLALAANNEQFF.

J is TRBJ2-1 and V is TRBV5-1; the D gene is possibly TRBD2 (5 bases). Germline values: CDR1 SGHRS, CDR2 YFSETQ. Trimming cost V 3 bases and J 6 bases, with 16 bases left between them. This CDR3 contains 15 residues. The CDR3 here is CASSSGSMRVNEQFF. The CDR3 bases are TGCGCCAGCAGCTCGGGGTCGATGAGGGTCAATGAGCAGTTCTTC.

This clonotype was picked up many times. This rearrangement joins TRBV19 to TRBJ2-7; TRBD2 aligns across 7 bases. The germline CDR1 and CDR2 sequences are LNHDA and SQIVND (reference sequence). The V segment lost 3 bases and the J segment 0 bases; nucleotides outside the gene matches: 17. The CDR3 covers 19 residues. CDR3 amino acids: CASSIQSGVSGSSSYEQYF. Here the CDR3 DNA reads TGTGCCAGTAGTATTCAATCGGGTGTTAGCGGGTCGTCCTCCTACGAGCAGTACTTC.

This chain links TRBV18 with TRBJ2-1, with 8 bases that match TRBD2. Unmatched junction bases numbered 5, after V lost 2 bases and J lost 2 bases. CDR1 and CDR2 (germline): KGHSH, LQKENI. The CDR3 extends over 16 amino acids. CDR3 in amino acids: CASSPSLSGTYNEQFF. The DNA for the CDR3 is TGTGCCAGCTCACCATCCCTTAGCGGGACCTACAATGAGCAGTTCTTC.

The V and J genes are TRBV4-1 and TRBJ1-1, with 8 bases lining up with TRBD1. In germline, CDR1 is MGHRA, CDR2 YSYEKL. V lost 1 base, J lost 4 bases, and 5 bases stayed unmatched. The CDR3 sequence is 15 residues long. The CDR3 bases are TGCGCCAGCAGCCAAGTCTATGGGACAGGCACTGAAGCTTTCTTT. Its translation is CASSQVYGTGTEAFF.

V and J are TRBV7-2 and TRBJ1-3; no clear D gene. The V end was cut by 5 bases, the J end by 2 bases, with 13 bases between. The CDR3 runs to 15 residues. Germline V lookup: CDR1 SGHTA, CDR2 FQGNSA. The CDR3 DNA reads TGTGCCAGCAGCCAAAGCGGTGCCCCTGGAAACACCATATATTTT. Protein sequence: CASSQSGAPGNTIYF.

There are a few counts of this clonotype. The V and J genes are TRBV28 and TRBJ1-5; 9 positions agree with TRBD1. Germline CDR1 and CDR2: MDHEN and SYDVKM. V was pared by 5 bases and J by 5 bases, with 7 bases of the junction left unmatched. CDR3 length equals 15 residues. The chain's CDR3 is CASSTRDRVDQPQHF. In DNA, the CDR3 is TGTGCCAGCAGTACCCGGGACAGGGTTGATCAGCCCCAGCATTTT.

This clonotype has just one count. The chain is built from TRBV5-1 and TRBJ1-2, with 9 bases fitting TRBD1. Germline V gene sequence: CDR1 SGHRS, CDR2 YFSETQ. There are 15 residues in the CDR3. Trimming cost V 1 base and J 2 bases; bases outside gene matches: 3. CDR3 amino acids: CASSLMTGGNYGYTF. The CDR3 bases are TGCGCCAGCAGCTTGATGACAGGGGGGAACTATGGCTACACCTTC. The variable domain in full, completed from reference TRBV5-1 and TRBJ1-2, reads KAGVTQTPRYLIKTRGQQVTLSCSPISGHRSVSWYQQTPGQGLQFLFEYFSETQRNKGNFPGRFSGRQFSNSRSEMNVSTLELGDSALYLCASSLMTGGNYGYTFGSGTRLTVV.

At least ten counts were recorded for this clonotype. J is TRBJ2-7 and V is TRBV7-9; 7 bases map to TRBD1. Trimming at V came to 0 bases and at J to 3 bases, leaving 2 bases not matched to a gene. This CDR3 contains 14 residues. Germline values: CDR1 SEHNR, CDR2 FQNEAQ (reference sequence). In DNA form, the CDR3 reads TGTGCCAGCAGCTTAGCAGGGACAGTCTACGAGCAGTACTTC. This gives the protein CASSLAGTVYEQYF.

This clonotype was recorded many times. This chain connects TRBV12-3 or TRBV12-4 to TRBJ2-2; 9 nucleotides match TRBD1. Trimming removed 3 bases from V and 15 bases from J; junction bases left unmatched: 5. CDR3 length equals 12 residues. CDR3 nucleotides: TGTGCCAGCAGTTTTGGACAGGGGAAGTTGTTTTTT. Amino acids: CASSFGQGKLFF.

This clonotype was observed a few times. Possible read error: a much larger clone is one base away. The chain employs TRBV7-2 and TRBJ2-7; the D gene is possibly TRBD2 (5 bases). CDR1 and CDR2 (germline): SGHTA, FQGNSA. The length of the CDR3 is 14 residues. CDR3 residues: CACSPDSSSYEQYF. CDR3 coding DNA: TGTGCCTGCAGCCCGGACTCGAGCTCCTACGAGCAGTACTTC.

This clonotype was recorded many times. V is TRBV24-1 and J is TRBJ2-2; TRBD2 agrees at 13 bases. The CDR3 runs to 16 residues. Germline CDR1 is KGHDR and CDR2 is SFDVKD. V trimming: 3 bases; J trimming: 4 bases; junction bases outside the gene matches: 1. The CDR3 loop is CATSDTSGRATGELFF. The CDR3, as DNA: TGTGCCACCAGTGATACTAGCGGGAGGGCCACCGGGGAGCTGTTTTTT.

This clonotype showed up many times. This chain connects TRBV12-3 or TRBV12-4 to TRBJ1-1; 11 bases align to TRBD1. The V and J ends lost 1 base and 5 bases, in that order; junction bases with no gene match: 6. The CDR3 spans 16 residues. CDR3 in DNA: TGTGCCAGCAGTTTAGGGACAGGGGGCGTTAATACTGAAGCTTTCTTT. It encodes CASSLGTGGVNTEAFF.

V usage is TRBV3-1 and J usage is TRBJ2-2; 9 bases match TRBD2. Per germline, CDR1 LGHDT and CDR2 YNNKEL (reference sequence). The V segment lost 2 bases and the J segment 5 bases; nucleotides outside the gene matches: 3. This CDR3 is 15 amino acids long. The CDR3 loop is CASSQHLAGTGELFF. The CDR3 nucleotides are TGTGCCAGCAGCCAACACCTAGCGGGGACCGGGGAGCTGTTTTTT.

This clonotype was seen ten or more times. The chain recombines TRBV28 with TRBJ2-4, with TRBD1 matching 9 bases. V lost 6 bases and J lost 2; bases outside the gene matches: 5. This CDR3 contains 15 residues. In germline, CDR1 is MDHEN, CDR2 SYDVKM. For the CDR3, the DNA is TGTGCCAGCAGGGCGGACAGGGGATCCAAAAACATTCAGTACTTC. Protein: CASRADRGSKNIQYF.

This clonotype was counted between two and nine times. This chain links TRBV3-1 with TRBJ2-1; 9 bases fit TRBD2. The CDR3 is 20 amino acids. The V gene end was trimmed by 0 bases and the J gene end by 8 bases; junction bases not matched to a gene: 20. The germline V gene has CDR1 LGHDT and CDR2 YNNKEL (reference sequence). The CDR3 DNA follows: TGTGCCAGCAGCCAAGACCTCCAGCGGGAGGTCTTCGGATACGCAGATGAGCAGTTCTTC. Encoded protein: CASSQDLQREVFGYADEQFF.

This clonotype occurred a few times. The chain joins TRBV25-1 to TRBJ2-2; 7 bases agree with TRBD1. V lost 4 bases, J lost 2 bases, and 4 bases stayed unmatched. Germline CDR1 is MGHDK and CDR2 is SYGVNS. CDR3 size: 15 residues. CDR3 sequence: CASSGRDSNTGELFF. DNA of the CDR3: TGTGCCAGCAGTGGCCGGGACAGCAACACCGGGGAGCTGTTTTTT.

This sequence joins TRBV11-2 and TRBJ1-3, with D unclear. The CDR3 spans 15 residues. Trimming took 1 base from V and 4 from J, leaving 11 bases between them. Germline assignment: CDR1 SGHAT and CDR2 FQNNGV. CDR3 loop: CASSLARGVGNTIYF. CDR3 sequence (DNA): TGTGCCAGCAGCTTAGCCCGTGGCGTGGGAAACACCATATATTTT.

This clonotype was seen at least ten times. V and J are TRBV2 and TRBJ2-2; D remains ambiguous. V shed 10 bases and J shed 1 base, with 7 bases lying between them. This CDR3 contains 12 residues. The germline V gene has CDR1 SNHLY and CDR2 FYNNEI. Written as DNA, the CDR3 is TGTGCCACCGGGTGGAACACCGGGGAGCTGTTTTTT. Translating it yields CATGWNTGELFF.

On this clonotype: The junction and the germline gene differ at one end; a read error may be behind it. The chain has TRBV7-3 and TRBJ2-2; D is perhaps TRBD1 or TRBD2 (6 bases each). CDR1 SGHTA and CDR2 FQGTGA come from the germline V gene. The CDR3 contains 14 residues. CDR3 sequence (DNA): TGTGCCGGCAGCTCGGGGGCGCCGGGCGGGGAGCTGTTTTTT. As protein: CAGSSGAPGGELFF.

This clonotype was recorded at least ten times. This chain links TRBV28 with TRBJ2-3; possible D gene TRBD2, 6 bases. CDR3 length: 15 amino acids. Germline CDR1 and CDR2: MDHEN and SYDVKM. The ends were cut back, 4 bases at V and 6 bases at J, with 17 bases in the middle. CDR3 sequence (DNA): TGTGCCAGCAGTTCTACTGGACCCCGGGGGGATACGCAGTATTTT. Amino acid sequence: CASSSTGPRGDTQYF.

This clonotype came up many times. V and J are TRBV6-1 and TRBJ1-1; D call uncertain. The CDR3 is 14 amino acids. Germline loops: CDR1 MNHNS, CDR2 SASEGT. V lost 2 bases to trimming and J lost 3 bases, with 10 bases between them. As DNA, the CDR3 is TGTGCCAGCAGTGAAAACCAGTTGGACACTGAAGCTTTCTTT. Residues: CASSENQLDTEAFF.

For this clonotype: A read error may explain this, as a much larger clone is one base away. This chain joins TRBV5-1 and TRBJ2-2; perhaps TRBD2 as D (5 bases). Germline values: CDR1 SGHRS, CDR2 YFSETQ. This CDR3 spans 14 amino acids. Here the CDR3 reads CASSERSNTGEPFF. The DNA of the CDR3 is TGCGCCAGCAGCGAACGATCGAACACCGGGGAGCCGTTTTTT.

This clonotype was recorded many times. The chain couples TRBV30 to TRBJ2-3, with 12 nucleotides matching TRBD1. The V gene's germline CDR1 is GTSNPN and CDR2 SVGIG (reference sequence). Trimming took 1 base from V and 1 from J; bases not matched to a gene: 9. This CDR3 region has 18 residues. The DNA for the CDR3 is TGTGCCTGGAGTGAAGGGGTGTGGGACAGGGGGCGCACAGATACGCAGTATTTT. This encodes CAWSEGVWDRGRTDTQYF.

This clonotype was counted ten times or more. The V gene is TRBV7-2, the J gene TRBJ2-3, with 7 bases matching TRBD2. The CDR3 contains 16 residues. Germline CDR1 and CDR2: SGHTA and FQGNSA. After removal of 7 bases from V and 2 bases from J, the junction contained 12 bases not matched to a gene. This CDR3 reads CASTPGASGLTDTQYF. CDR3 DNA sequence: TGTGCCAGCACCCCTGGGGCTAGCGGACTCACAGATACGCAGTATTTT.

The chain combines TRBV6-1 with TRBJ1-4, with D tentatively TRBD1 (6 bases). The CDR3 is 17 amino acids. Trimming stripped 6 bases from V and 4 bases from J, with 21 bases between. The germline CDR1 and CDR2 sequences are MNHNS and SASEGT. DNA of the CDR3: TGTGCCAGCAGACCCCGATTGATGACAGGCGGTAATGAAAAACTGTTTTTT. Translation: CASRPRLMTGGNEKLFF.